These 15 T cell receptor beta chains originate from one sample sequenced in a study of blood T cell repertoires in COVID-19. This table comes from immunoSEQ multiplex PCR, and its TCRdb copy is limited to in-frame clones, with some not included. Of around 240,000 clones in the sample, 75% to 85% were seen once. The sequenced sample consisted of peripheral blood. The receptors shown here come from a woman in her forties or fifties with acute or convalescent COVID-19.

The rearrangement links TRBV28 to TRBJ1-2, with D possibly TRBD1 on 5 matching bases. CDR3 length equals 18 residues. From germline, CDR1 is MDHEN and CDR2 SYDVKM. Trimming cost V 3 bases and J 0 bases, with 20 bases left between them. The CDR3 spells CASSLIPRGPSTNYGYTF. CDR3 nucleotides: TGTGCCAGCAGTTTGATACCAAGGGGTCCCTCTACTAACTATGGCTACACCTTC.

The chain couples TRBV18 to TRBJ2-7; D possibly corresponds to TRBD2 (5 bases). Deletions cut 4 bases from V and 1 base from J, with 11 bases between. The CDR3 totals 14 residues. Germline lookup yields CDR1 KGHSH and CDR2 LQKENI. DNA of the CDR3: TGTGCCAGCTCACAAGCGGAAGGGTCCTACGAGCAGTACTTC. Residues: CASSQAEGSYEQYF.

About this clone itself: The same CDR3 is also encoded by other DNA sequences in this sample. The CDR3 DNA is TGTGCCAGCAGCTTAGGTGGGACAGGAGCCTACGAGCAGTACTTC. Translated, it gives CASSLGGTGAYEQYF. The chain links TRBV7-2 to TRBJ2-7; 8 bases are a match to TRBD1. The V gene's germline CDR1 is SGHTA and CDR2 FQGNSA. This CDR3 contains 15 residues. The J segment lost 2 bases and the V segment lost 1 base, leaving 4 bases of the junction unmatched.

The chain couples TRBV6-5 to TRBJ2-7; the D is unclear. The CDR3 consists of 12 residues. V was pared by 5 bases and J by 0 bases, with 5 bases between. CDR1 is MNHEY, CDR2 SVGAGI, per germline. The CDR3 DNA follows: TGTGCCAGCAGTCGGAGCTCCTACGAGCAGTACTTC. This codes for CASSRSSYEQYF.

The CDR3 sequence: CASSYSGSVETQYF. CDR3 coding DNA: TGTGCCAGCAGTTATAGCGGGAGTGTGGAGACCCAGTACTTC. The rearrangement links TRBV6-5 to TRBJ2-5; TRBD2 matches 9 bases. V was clipped by 3 bases and J by 5 bases; unmatched bases: 4. The CDR3 is 14 residues long. Germline CDR1 MNHEY, CDR2 SVGAGI.

CDR3 sequence reads: CASSQAIAQTGYGYTF. Written as DNA, the CDR3 is TGTGCCAGCAGCCAAGCAATCGCCCAGACGGGCTATGGCTACACCTTC. The rearrangement links TRBV3-1 (or the pseudogene TRBV3-2) to TRBJ1-2; the D is unclear. V was clipped by 1 base and J by 4 bases, with 16 bases between them. Germline-derived CDR1 and CDR2 are LGHDT and YNNKEL (reference sequence). CDR3 length equals 16 residues.

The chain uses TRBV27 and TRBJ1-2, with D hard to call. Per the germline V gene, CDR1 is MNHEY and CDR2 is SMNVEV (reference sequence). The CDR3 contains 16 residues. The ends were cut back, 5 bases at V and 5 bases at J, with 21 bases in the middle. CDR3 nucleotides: TGTGCCAGCAGTGGAGCCCCCGGCCTGGCTCGATATGGCTACACCTTC. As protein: CASSGAPGLARYGYTF.

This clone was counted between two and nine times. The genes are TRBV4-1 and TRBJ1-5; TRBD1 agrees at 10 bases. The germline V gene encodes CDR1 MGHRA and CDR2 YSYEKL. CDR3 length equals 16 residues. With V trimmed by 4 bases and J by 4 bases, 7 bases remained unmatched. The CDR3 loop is CASSPLGQGVNQPQHF. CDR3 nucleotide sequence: TGCGCCAGCAGCCCTCTCGGACAGGGGGTGAATCAGCCCCAGCATTTT.

CDR3 in amino acids: CASSLAQGTVYEQYF. The CDR3 DNA sequence: TGTGCCAGCAGCTTAGCGCAAGGAACAGTCTACGAGCAGTACTTC. This chain connects TRBV7-2 to TRBJ2-7; no clear D. Germline lookup yields CDR1 SGHTA and CDR2 FQGNSA. V was shortened by 0 bases and J by 3 bases, with 12 bases between the two germline ends. This CDR3 is 15 amino acids long.

This CDR3 reads CASSVQGNTEAFF. CDR3 nucleotide sequence: TGTGCCAGTAGTGTACAGGGTAACACTGAAGCTTTCTTT. V gene TRBV19 combines with J gene TRBJ1-1; D is possibly TRBD1 (6 bases). V was trimmed by 5 bases and J by 2 bases, leaving 9 bases between them. The V gene's germline CDR1 is LNHDA and CDR2 SQIVND (reference sequence). The CDR3 length is 13 residues.

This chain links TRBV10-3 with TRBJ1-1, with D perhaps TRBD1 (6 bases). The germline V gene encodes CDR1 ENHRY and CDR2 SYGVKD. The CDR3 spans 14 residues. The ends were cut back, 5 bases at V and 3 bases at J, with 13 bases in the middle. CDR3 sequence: CAISHRDPDTEAFF. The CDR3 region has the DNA TGTGCCATCAGTCACAGGGATCCGGACACTGAAGCTTTCTTT.

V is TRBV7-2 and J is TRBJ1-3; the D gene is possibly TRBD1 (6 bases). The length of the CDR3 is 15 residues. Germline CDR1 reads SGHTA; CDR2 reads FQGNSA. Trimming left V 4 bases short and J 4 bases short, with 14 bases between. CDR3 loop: CASSSTGFTGNTIYF. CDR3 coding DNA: TGTGCCAGCAGCTCGACAGGTTTCACCGGAAACACCATATATTTT.

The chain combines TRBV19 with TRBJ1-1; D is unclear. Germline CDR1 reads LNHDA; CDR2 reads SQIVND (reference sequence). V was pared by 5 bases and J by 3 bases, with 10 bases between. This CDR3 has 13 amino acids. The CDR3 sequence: CASSYGGYTEAFF. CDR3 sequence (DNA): TGTGCCAGTAGTTACGGCGGCTACACTGAAGCTTTCTTT.

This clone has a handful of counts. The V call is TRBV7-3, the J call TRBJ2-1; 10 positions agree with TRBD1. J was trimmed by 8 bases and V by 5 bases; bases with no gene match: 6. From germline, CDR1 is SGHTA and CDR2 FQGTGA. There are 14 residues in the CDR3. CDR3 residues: CASSSGTGAHEQFF. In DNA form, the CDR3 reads TGTGCCAGCAGCAGCGGGACAGGGGCCCATGAGCAGTTCTTC.

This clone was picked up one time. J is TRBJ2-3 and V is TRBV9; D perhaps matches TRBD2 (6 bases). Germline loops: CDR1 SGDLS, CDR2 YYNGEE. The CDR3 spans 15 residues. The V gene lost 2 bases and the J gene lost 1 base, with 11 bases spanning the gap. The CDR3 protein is CASSVGGDRTDTQYF. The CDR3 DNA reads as TGTGCCAGCAGCGTTGGAGGGGACCGCACAGATACGCAGTATTTT. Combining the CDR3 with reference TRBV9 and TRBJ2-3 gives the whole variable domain DSGVTQTPKHLITATGQRVTLRCSPRSGDLSVYWYQQSLDQGLQFLIQYYNGEERAKGNILERFSAQQFPDLHSELNLSSLELGDSALYFCASSVGGDRTDTQYFGPGTRLTVL.